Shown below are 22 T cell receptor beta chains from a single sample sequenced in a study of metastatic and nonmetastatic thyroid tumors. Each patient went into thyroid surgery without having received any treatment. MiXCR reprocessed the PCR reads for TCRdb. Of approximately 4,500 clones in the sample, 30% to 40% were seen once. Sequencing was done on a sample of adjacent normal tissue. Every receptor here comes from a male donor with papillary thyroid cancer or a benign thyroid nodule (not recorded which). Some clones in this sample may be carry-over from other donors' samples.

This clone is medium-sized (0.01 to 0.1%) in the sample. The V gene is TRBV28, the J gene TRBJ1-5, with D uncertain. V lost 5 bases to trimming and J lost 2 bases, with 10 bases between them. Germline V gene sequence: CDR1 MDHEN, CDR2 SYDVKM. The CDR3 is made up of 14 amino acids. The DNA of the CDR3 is TGTGCCAGCAGTGCGAGTATTGGCAATCAGCCCCAGCATTTT. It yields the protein CASSASIGNQPQHF.

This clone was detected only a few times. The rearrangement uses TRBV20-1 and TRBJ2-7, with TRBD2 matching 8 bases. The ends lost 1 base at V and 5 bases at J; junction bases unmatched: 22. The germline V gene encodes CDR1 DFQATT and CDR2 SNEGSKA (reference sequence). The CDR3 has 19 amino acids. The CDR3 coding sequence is TGCAGTGCTAGAGGGTGGGCGGGAGGCCTCTCGGCCCGCGTGGACGAGCAGTACTTC. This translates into CSARGWAGGLSARVDEQYF.

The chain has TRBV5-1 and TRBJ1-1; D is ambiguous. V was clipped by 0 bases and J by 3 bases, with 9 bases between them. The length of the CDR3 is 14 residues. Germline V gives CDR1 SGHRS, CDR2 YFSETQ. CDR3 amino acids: CASSLVSGDTEAFF. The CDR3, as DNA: TGCGCCAGCAGCTTGGTTTCCGGGGACACTGAAGCTTTCTTT.

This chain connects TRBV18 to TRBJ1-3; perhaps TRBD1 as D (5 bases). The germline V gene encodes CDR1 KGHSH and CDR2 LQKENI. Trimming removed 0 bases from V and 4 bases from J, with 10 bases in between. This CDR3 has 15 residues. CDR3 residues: CASSPPQGSGNTIYF. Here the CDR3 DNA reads TGTGCCAGCTCACCACCGCAGGGCTCCGGAAACACCATATATTTT.

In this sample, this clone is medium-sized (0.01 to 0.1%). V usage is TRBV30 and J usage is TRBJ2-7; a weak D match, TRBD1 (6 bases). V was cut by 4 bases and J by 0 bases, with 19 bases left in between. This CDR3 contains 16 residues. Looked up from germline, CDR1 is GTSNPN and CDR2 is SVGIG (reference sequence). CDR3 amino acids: CAWTNRRDTYSYEQYF. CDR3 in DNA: TGTGCCTGGACAAACAGACGGGACACATACTCCTACGAGCAGTACTTC. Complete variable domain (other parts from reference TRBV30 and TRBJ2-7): SQTIHQWPATLVQPVGSPLSLECTVEGTSNPNLYWYRQAAGRGLQLLFYSVGIGQISSEVPQNLSASRPQDRQFILSSKKLLLSDSGFYLCAWTNRRDTYSYEQYFGPGTRLTVT.

The CDR3 nucleotides are TGTGCCAGCAGTGAATTGGGGCTGGGGTCTAACTATGGCTACACCTTC. Its translation: CASSELGLGSNYGYTF. This rearrangement joins TRBV12-3 or TRBV12-4 to TRBJ1-2, with a tentative D call TRBD1 (5 bases). The V end lost 5 bases, the J end lost 0 bases, and 16 bases lay between the germline ends. This CDR3 has 16 amino acids.

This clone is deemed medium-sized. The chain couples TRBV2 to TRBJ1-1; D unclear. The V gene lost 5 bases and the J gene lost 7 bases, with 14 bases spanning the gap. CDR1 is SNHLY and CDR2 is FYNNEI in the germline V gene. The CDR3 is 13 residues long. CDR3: CASSLQPGLEAFF. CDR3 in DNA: TGTGCCAGCAGTCTTCAACCGGGCCTTGAAGCTTTCTTT.

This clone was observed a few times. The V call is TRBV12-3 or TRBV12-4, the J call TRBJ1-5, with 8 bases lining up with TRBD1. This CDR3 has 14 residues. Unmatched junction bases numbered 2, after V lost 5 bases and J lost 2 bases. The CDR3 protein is CASSTTGGNQPQHF. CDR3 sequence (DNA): TGTGCCAGCAGTACGACAGGGGGCAATCAGCCCCAGCATTTT.

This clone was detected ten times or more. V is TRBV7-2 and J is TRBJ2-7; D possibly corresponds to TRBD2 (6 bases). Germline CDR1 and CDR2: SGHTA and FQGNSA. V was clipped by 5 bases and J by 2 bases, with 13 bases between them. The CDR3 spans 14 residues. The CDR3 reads CASSQLAATYEQYF. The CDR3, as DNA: TGTGCCAGCAGCCAATTAGCGGCAACCTACGAGCAGTACTTC.

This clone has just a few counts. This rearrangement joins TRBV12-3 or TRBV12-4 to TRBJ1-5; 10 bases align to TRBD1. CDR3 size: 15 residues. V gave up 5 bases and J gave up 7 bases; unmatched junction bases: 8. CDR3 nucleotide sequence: TGTGCCAGCAGTACGACAGGGGGCGTGAAACAGCCCCAGCATTTT. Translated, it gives CASSTTGGVKQPQHF.

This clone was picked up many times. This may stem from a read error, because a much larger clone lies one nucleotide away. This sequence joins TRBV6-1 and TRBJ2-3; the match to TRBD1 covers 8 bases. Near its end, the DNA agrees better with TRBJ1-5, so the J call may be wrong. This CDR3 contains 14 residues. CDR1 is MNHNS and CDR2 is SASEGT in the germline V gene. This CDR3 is CASSDSQGADTQHF. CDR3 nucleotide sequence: TGTGCCAGCAGTGACTCGCAGGGGGCAGATACGCAGCATTTT.

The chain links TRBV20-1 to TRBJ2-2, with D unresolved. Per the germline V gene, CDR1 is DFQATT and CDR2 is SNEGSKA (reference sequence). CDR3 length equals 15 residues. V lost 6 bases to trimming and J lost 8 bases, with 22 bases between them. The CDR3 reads CSATRLTGDEGELFF. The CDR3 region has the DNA TGCAGTGCAACCCGGTTAACGGGTGATGAGGGGGAGCTGTTTTTT.

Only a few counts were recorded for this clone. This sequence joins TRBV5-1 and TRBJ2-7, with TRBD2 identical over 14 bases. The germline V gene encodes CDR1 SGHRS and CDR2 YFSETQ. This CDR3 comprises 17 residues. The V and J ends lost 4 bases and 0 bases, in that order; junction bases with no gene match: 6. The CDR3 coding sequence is TGCGCCAGCAGCCCCGGACTAGCGGGAGGCCTCTCCTACGAGCAGTACTTC. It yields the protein CASSPGLAGGLSYEQYF. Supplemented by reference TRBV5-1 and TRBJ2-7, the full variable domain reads KAGVTQTPRYLIKTRGQQVTLSCSPISGHRSVSWYQQTPGQGLQFLFEYFSETQRNKGNFPGRFSGRQFSNSRSEMNVSTLELGDSALYLCASSPGLAGGLSYEQYFGPGTRLTVT.

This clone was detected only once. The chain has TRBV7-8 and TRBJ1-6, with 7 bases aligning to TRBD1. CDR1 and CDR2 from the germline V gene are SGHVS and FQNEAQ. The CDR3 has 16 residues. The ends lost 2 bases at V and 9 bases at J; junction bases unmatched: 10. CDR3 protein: CASSLLTGDGISPLHF. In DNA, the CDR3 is TGTGCCAGCAGCTTACTCACAGGGGACGGAATTTCACCCCTCCACTTT. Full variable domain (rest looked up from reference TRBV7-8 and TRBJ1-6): GAGVSQSPRYKVAKRGQDVALRCDPISGHVSLFWYQQALGQGPEFLTYFQNEAQLDKSGLPSDRFFAERPEGSVSTLKIQRTQQEDSAVYLCASSLLTGDGISPLHFGNGTRLTVT.

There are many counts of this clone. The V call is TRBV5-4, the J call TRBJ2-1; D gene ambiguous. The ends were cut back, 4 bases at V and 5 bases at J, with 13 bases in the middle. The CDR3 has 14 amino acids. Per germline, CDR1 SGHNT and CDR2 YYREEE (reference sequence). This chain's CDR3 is CASSDPTENNEQFF. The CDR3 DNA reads TGTGCCAGCAGCGATCCTACGGAAAACAATGAGCAGTTCTTC.

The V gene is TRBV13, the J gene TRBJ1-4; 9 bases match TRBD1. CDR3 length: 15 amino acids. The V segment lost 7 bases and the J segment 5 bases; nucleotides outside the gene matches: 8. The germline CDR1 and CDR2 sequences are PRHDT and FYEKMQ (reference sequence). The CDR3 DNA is TGTGCCAGCACCGGGGGGACAGGGCCCAATGAAAAACTGTTTTTT. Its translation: CASTGGTGPNEKLFF. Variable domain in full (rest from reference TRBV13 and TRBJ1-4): AAGVIQSPRHLIKEKRETATLKCYPIPRHDTVYWYQQGPGQDPQFLISFYEKMQSDKGSIPDRFSAQQFSDYHSELNMSSLELGDSALYFCASTGGTGPNEKLFFGSGTQLSVL.

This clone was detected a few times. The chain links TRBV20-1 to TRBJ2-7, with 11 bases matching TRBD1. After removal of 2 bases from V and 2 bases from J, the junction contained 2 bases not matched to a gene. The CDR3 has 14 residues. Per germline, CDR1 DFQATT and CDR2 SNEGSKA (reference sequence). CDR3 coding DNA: TGCAGTGCTAGACAGGGACAGGGGGCCTACGAGCAGTACTTC. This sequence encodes CSARQGQGAYEQYF.

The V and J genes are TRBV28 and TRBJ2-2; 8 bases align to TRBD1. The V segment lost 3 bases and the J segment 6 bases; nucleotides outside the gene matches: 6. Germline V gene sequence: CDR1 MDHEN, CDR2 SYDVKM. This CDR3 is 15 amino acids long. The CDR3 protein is CASSFAGGASGELFF. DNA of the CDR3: TGTGCCAGCAGTTTCGCAGGGGGCGCCTCCGGGGAGCTGTTTTTT. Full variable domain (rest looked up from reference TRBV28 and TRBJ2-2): DVKVTQSSRYLVKRTGEKVFLECVQDMDHENMFWYRQDPGLGLRLIYFSYDVKMKEKGDIPEGYSVSREKKERFSLILESASTNQTSMYLCASSFAGGASGELFFGEGSRLTVL.

The CDR3 loop reads CASSDWGSTNEKLFF. For the CDR3, the DNA is TGTGCCAGCAGTGATTGGGGCTCCACTAATGAAAAACTGTTTTTT. V and J are TRBV28 and TRBJ1-4; D is possibly TRBD1 (5 bases). Looked up from germline, CDR1 is MDHEN and CDR2 is SYDVKM. Trimming left V 5 bases short and J 2 bases short, with 12 bases between. CDR3 length equals 15 residues. Together with reference TRBV28 and TRBJ1-4, the CDR3 gives the full variable domain: DVKVTQSSRYLVKRTGEKVFLECVQDMDHENMFWYRQDPGLGLRLIYFSYDVKMKEKGDIPEGYSVSREKKERFSLILESASTNQTSMYLCASSDWGSTNEKLFFGSGTQLSVL.

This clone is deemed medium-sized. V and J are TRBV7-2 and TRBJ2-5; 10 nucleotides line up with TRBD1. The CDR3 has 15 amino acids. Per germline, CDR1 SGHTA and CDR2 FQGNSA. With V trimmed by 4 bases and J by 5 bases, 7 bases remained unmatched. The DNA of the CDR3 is TGTGCCAGCAGCTCCTCCCGGACAGGGGGTGAGACCCAGTACTTC. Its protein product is CASSSSRTGGETQYF.

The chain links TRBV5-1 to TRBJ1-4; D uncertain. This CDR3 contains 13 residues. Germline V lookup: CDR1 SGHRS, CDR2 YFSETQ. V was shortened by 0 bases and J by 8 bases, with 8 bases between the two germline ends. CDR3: CASSLAGGEKLFF. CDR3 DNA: TGCGCCAGCAGCTTGGCGGGAGGAGAAAAACTGTTTTTT.

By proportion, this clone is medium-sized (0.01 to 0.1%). CDR3 bases: TGCGCCAGCAGCCAAGATCCGGGGGGCTTAGAGACCCAGTACTTC. It codes for CASSQDPGGLETQYF. This sequence joins TRBV4-1 and TRBJ2-5, with D perhaps matching TRBD2 (7 bases). CDR3 length equals 15 residues. Germline assignment: CDR1 MGHRA and CDR2 YSYEKL. Trimming stripped 0 bases from V and 4 bases from J, with 12 bases between.